Below are 26 T cell receptor beta chains sequenced from a single sample in a study of monozygotic twins with inflammatory bowel disease (dated by TCRdb to the late 2010s). The protocol used for the library was 5' RACE. TCRdb shows the sequencer as Illumina HiSeq 2500. TCRdb reprocessed the raw reads; every CDR3 protein sequence is a single record, and DNA is not supplied. The sample's records list approximately 400,000 distinct CDR3 sequences. About 2.6% of the sample comes from the top ten. What was sequenced was blood. These receptors all come from a human donor with ulcerative colitis or Crohn's disease, or a healthy co-twin of an affected twin (not recorded which).

V and J are TRBV15 and TRBJ2-3; the D gene TCRdb calls, TRBD1, cannot be checked with no DNA. The CDR3 is 16 residues long. Germline lookup yields CDR1 LNHNV and CDR2 YYDKDF (reference sequence). This CDR3 reads CATSRDPGRGADTQYF.

The chain carries TRBV7-2 and TRBJ1-4; with no DNA, the TCRdb D assignment of TRBD1 cannot be verified. The CDR3 covers 15 residues. In germline, CDR1 is SGHTA, CDR2 FQGNSA. This CDR3 is CASSTQTEWREKLFF. Full variable domain (missing parts from reference TRBV7-2 and TRBJ1-4): GAGVSQSPSNKVTEKGKDVELRCDPISGHTALYWYRQSLGQGLEFLIYFQGNSAPDKSGLPSDRFSAERTGGSVSTLTIQRTQQEDSAVYLCASSTQTEWREKLFFGSGTQLSVL.

The chain recombines TRBV7-9 with TRBJ2-1. The CDR3 runs to 13 residues. Germline loops: CDR1 SEHNR, CDR2 FQNEAQ (reference sequence). The CDR3 reads CASSPQVGNEQFF.

CDR3: CASSSRGVDTQYF. The gene calls are TRBV12-3 or TRBV12-4 and TRBJ2-3; the D call from TCRdb, TRBD2, cannot be confirmed without DNA. The CDR3 spans 13 residues.

The chain employs TRBV4-1 and TRBJ2-7; TCRdb reports TRBD2, a call that lacks DNA to check it against. The CDR3 is 16 residues long. Germline CDR1 reads MGHRA; CDR2 reads YSYEKL. CDR3 loop: CASSQDTASGGYEQYF.

The V gene is TRBV7-2, the J gene TRBJ2-1; TCRdb indicates TRBD1, and absent DNA this call remains unverified. The CDR3 extends over 14 amino acids. In germline, CDR1 is SGHTA, CDR2 FQGNSA. CDR3 in amino acids: CASRLGTDTNEQFF.

CDR3 sequence reads: CASSSPVRAEQYF. V is TRBV7-9 and J is TRBJ2-7; TCRdb lists TRBD1, though no DNA is available to test this call. The CDR3 consists of 13 residues. Germline CDR1 reads SEHNR; CDR2 reads FQNEAQ (reference sequence). Full variable domain (remainder filled in from reference TRBV7-9 and TRBJ2-7): DTGVSQNPRHKITKRGQNVTFRCDPISEHNRLYWYRQTLGQGPEFLTYFQNEAQLEKSRLLSDRFSAERPKGSFSTLEIQRTEQGDSAMYLCASSSPVRAEQYFGPGTRLTVT.

V and J are TRBV6-1 and TRBJ1-1. This CDR3 comprises 14 residues. Germline V CDR1 and CDR2: MNHNS, SASEGT. The CDR3 sequence: CASSMGAANTEAFF.

This rearrangement joins TRBV3-1 to TRBJ2-7. Germline V gives CDR1 LGHDT, CDR2 YNNKEL (reference sequence). This CDR3 comprises 14 residues. This chain's CDR3 is CASSQGGTIYEQYF.

The chain couples TRBV6-5 to TRBJ1-3. From germline, CDR1 is MNHEY and CDR2 SVGAGI. The CDR3 is 16 amino acids. CDR3: CASSYSRQGSGNTIYF.

This CDR3 reads CASSSGDRRDTEAFF. This chain uses TRBV5-1 with TRBJ1-1; no DNA is available, so the TRBD1 call from TCRdb remains unchecked. The CDR3 is made up of 15 amino acids. Germline V gene lookup returns CDR1 SGHRS and CDR2 YFSETQ.

V usage is TRBV7-2 and J usage is TRBJ1-1. Germline V gives CDR1 SGHTA, CDR2 FQGNSA. The CDR3 runs to 14 residues. CDR3 residues: CASSPDPAYTEAFF.

This rearrangement joins TRBV6-6 to TRBJ1-4; lacking DNA, the TRBD1 call made by TCRdb goes unchecked. The CDR3 covers 14 residues. CDR1 MNHNY and CDR2 SVGAGI come from the germline V gene (reference sequence). The CDR3 sequence: CASIRGQSNEKLFF.

V and J are TRBV3-1 and TRBJ1-5; TCRdb's assignment of TRBD1 cannot be checked, as there is no DNA. CDR1 is LGHDT, CDR2 YNNKEL, per germline (reference sequence). This CDR3 comprises 16 residues. This chain's CDR3 is CASSQGSRADYQPQHF.

The chain has TRBV30 and TRBJ2-3; TCRdb's D gene call, TRBD2, goes unchecked for lack of DNA. The CDR3 is 15 residues long. Germline CDR1 is GTSNPN and CDR2 is SVGIG (reference sequence). CDR3 sequence reads: CAWMRRRGYTDTQYF.

V and J are TRBV5-6 and TRBJ2-1; TCRdb's assignment of TRBD1 cannot be checked, as there is no DNA. Germline V CDR1 and CDR2: SGHDT, YYEEEE. This CDR3 comprises 15 residues. Here the CDR3 reads CASSFRGDLFDEQFF.

The rearrangement links TRBV29-1 to TRBJ2-7. CDR3 length: 14 amino acids. CDR1 is SQVTM and CDR2 is ANQGSEA in the germline V gene. CDR3 region: CSVVLDFSSYEQYF.

This rearrangement joins TRBV3-1 to TRBJ2-1; TCRdb's assignment of TRBD1 cannot be checked, as there is no DNA. Germline CDR1 LGHDT, CDR2 YNNKEL (reference sequence). This CDR3 comprises 15 residues. The CDR3 spells CASSQAGQSYNEQFF.

The V gene is TRBV4-3, the J gene TRBJ2-2. The germline V gene has CDR1 LGHNA and CDR2 YSLEER. The CDR3 has 16 amino acids. Here the CDR3 reads CASSQDVSTNTGELFF.

The V call is TRBV5-5, the J call TRBJ2-5; TCRdb indicates TRBD2, and absent DNA this call remains unverified. Germline assignment: CDR1 SGHKS and CDR2 YYEKEE (reference sequence). The CDR3 consists of 16 residues. CDR3 residues: CASSLGSGGLQETQYF.

The chain has TRBV2 and TRBJ2-5; there is no DNA to check the TCRdb D call of TRBD1. Germline V lookup: CDR1 SNHLY, CDR2 FYNNEI. The CDR3 extends over 15 amino acids. The CDR3 here is CASSSEGTGRETQYF.

The genes are TRBV29-1 and TRBJ2-7; TCRdb gives TRBD2 as the D gene, but with no DNA this cannot be confirmed. The CDR3 has 15 residues. CDR1 and CDR2 (germline): SQVTM, ANQGSEA. The CDR3 loop reads CSVVVREGRVGEQYF.

V gene TRBV5-1 combines with J gene TRBJ2-7. The CDR3 spans 15 residues. Looked up from germline, CDR1 is SGHRS and CDR2 is YFSETQ. CDR3: CASSLELGRSYEQYF. Based on the CDR3 plus reference TRBV5-1 and TRBJ2-7, the full variable domain is KAGVTQTPRYLIKTRGQQVTLSCSPISGHRSVSWYQQTPGQGLQFLFEYFSETQRNKGNFPGRFSGRQFSNSRSEMNVSTLELGDSALYLCASSLELGRSYEQYFGPGTRLTVT.

The rearrangement joins TRBV7-8 to TRBJ1-1; without DNA, the TCRdb call of TRBD1 cannot be checked. Germline V CDR1 and CDR2: SGHVS, FQNEAQ. The CDR3 contains 11 residues. CDR3 region: CASIQGVEAFF.

V usage is TRBV7-2 and J usage is TRBJ2-2. This CDR3 region has 14 residues. The V gene's germline CDR1 is SGHTA and CDR2 FQGNSA. CDR3: CASNEQQNTGELFF. The entire variable domain, with the rest obtained from reference TRBV7-2 and TRBJ2-2, is as follows: GAGVSQSPSNKVTEKGKDVELRCDPISGHTALYWYRQSLGQGLEFLIYFQGNSAPDKSGLPSDRFSAERTGGSVSTLTIQRTQQEDSAVYLCASNEQQNTGELFFGEGSRLTVL.

The rearrangement uses TRBV4-2 and TRBJ2-3; TCRdb picks TRBD1, but there is no DNA to check that call. This CDR3 contains 17 residues. The germline CDR1 and CDR2 sequences are LGHNA and YNFKEQ. CDR3 loop: CASSPGTGDSNRDTQYF.